This T cell receptor (beta chain) was documented in a study of cytomegalovirus exposure and HLA in healthy donors. Study-level results: Analyses of presence and absence presupposed an approximately uniform sequencing depth across donors. A later analysis showed that HLA-associated TCR beta chains had undergone more clonal expansion than equally common others.

Trimming took off 1 base at V and 2 bases at J, with 18 bases between the two ends. Germline V lookup: CDR1 MGHRA, CDR2 YSYEKL. CDR3 length equals 18 residues. About this clone itself: Its target is unknown.

PCR used 60 Vbeta primers and 13 Jbeta primers. Profiled with immunoSEQ multiplex PCR; TCRdb holds only in-frame clones, not every one. The data show 200,000 or so clones, with about four fifths seen just once and about 3.1% held by the top ten. This TCR derives from a young man in good health and CMV-seronegative. The sequencing sample was made of PBMCs. The rearrangement uses TRBV4-1 and TRBJ1-5; D is perhaps TRBD1 (6 bases). DNA for the CDR3: TGCGCCAGCAGCCAAGTTAGGGACGCGGGGGGCCGCAATCAGCCCCAGCATTTT. Protein product: CASSQVRDAGGRNQPQHF.